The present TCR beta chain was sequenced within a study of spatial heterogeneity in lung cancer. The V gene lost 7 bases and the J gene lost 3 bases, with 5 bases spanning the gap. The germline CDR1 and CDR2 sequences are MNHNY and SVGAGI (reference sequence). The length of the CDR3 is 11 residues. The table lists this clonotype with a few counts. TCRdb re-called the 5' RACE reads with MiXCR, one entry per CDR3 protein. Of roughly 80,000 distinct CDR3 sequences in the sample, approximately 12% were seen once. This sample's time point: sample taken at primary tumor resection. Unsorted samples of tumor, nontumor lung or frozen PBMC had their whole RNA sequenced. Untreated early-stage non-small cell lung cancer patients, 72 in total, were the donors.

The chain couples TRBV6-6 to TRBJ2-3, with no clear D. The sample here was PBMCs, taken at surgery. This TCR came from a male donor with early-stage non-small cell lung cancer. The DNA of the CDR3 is TGTGCCAGCAAAAGGACAGATACGCAGTATTTT. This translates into CASKRTDTQYF.